This T cell receptor beta chain appears in the sequencing data of a study of neurological immune-mediated disorders (dated by TCRdb to about 2019). Describing the broader study: Among the roughly 34 multiple sclerosis patients, relapsing-remitting MS was present in roughly 30 and secondary progressive MS was present in 3. The cohort included approximately 70 subjects: some 14 with HAM/TSP, some 34 with multiple sclerosis, and some 20 healthy controls. Longitudinal HAM/TSP and healthy donors were sampled at 3 time-points each (roughly 3-40 month intervals). The roughly 100 TCR-beta libraries included longitudinal samples, technical triplicates and paired sorted CD4+ and CD8+ T-cell subsets alongside PBMC samples. The study compared peripheral blood TCR-beta repertoires of HTLV-I-associated myelopathy (HAM/TSP) patients, multiple sclerosis patients and healthy controls using UMI-based sequencing. Study-wide conclusions, independent of this receptor: The highest TCR clonal expansion was observed in HAM/TSP patients, whereas the lowest was observed in MS patients, even when compared with healthy controls. Repertoires from 18 of 34 MS patients were grouped by phylogenetic analysis into a cluster of related CDR3 sequences, suggesting a possible repertoire-level signature. The MS cluster showed no association with clinical or MRI features, and the authors stated that larger cohorts are needed. Expanded clones from different subjects shared no identical CDR3 amino acid sequences, which suggests that TCR-beta repertoires were private in all groups.

In this sample, this clonotype turned up many times. Its cognate antigen has yet to be identified. No base quality values were provided; no much bigger clone lies one nucleotide off. The CDR3 spans 17 residues, from the cysteine through the phenylalanine. Only the CDR3 DNA is retained, 51 bases long and in frame from the first base. The germline V gene encodes CDR1 SGHVS and CDR2 FNYEAQ. Unmatched junction bases come to 5, with V trimmed by 5 bases and J by 2 bases. cDNA was synthesized by template-switch 5'RACE using a primer with a 10-nucleotide random unique molecular identifier that tagged each TCR transcript. Over 190 million TCR-beta sequences, covering 15-18 subjects, were produced in each sequencing run. The RNeasy kit was used for extraction of total RNA. The KAPA Real-time Library Amplification kit was used to amplify TCR-beta VDJ regions with primers for the TCR constant region and the 5'RACE anchor. A first PCR added sample indexes and Illumina adaptors, and a second PCR then raised library yield. After purification with Ampure beads, the TCR product of roughly 650 bp was size-selected on a 2% E-gel SizeSelection system. Before pooling, libraries had their quality checked on a Bioanalyzer, their concentration measured with Qubit, and their quantity determined with the Kapa Library Quantification kit. Libraries were sequenced paired-end 2 x 150 bp on an Illumina HiSeq 2500. To increase sequence diversity, about 23-30% phiX was spiked into each library pool. The paper's data handling went like this. Quality-filtered reads were processed with the UMI-based MiGEC pipeline, and over 75% of raw TCR sequences were removed by the MiGEC pipeline during error correction. IMGT germline references were used for aligning VDJ genes, and each clonotype was defined as a unique CDR3 amino acid sequence together with its V-J genes. Clonal expansion, Shannon diversity, and CDR3 relatedness (CalcPairwiseDistances, ClusterSamples) were evaluated with VDJtools, and phylogenetic trees were built with CLCbio workbench. Expanded clones were defined as having at least 8 unique UMIs, based on coefficient-of-variation modelling across technical triplicates. TCRdb trimmed public reads at Q25 via fastp, called clones via MiXCR and kept in-frame beta chains. Rows are unified per CDR3 protein, each entry keeping the most common DNA and genes. These V and J calls derive from TCRdb rather than the authors' analysis. The sample records about 81,000 distinct CDR3 sequences, under 4.5% of which are singletons. Jointly, the top ten make up around 5.8% of the sample.

The time point label here, explained by the study, means: longitudinal time-point 3. For the unsorted PBMC libraries, 2 million PBMCs were stored in RNAlater at -80 degrees C until RNA extraction and were used to generate the libraries. Multiple sclerosis patients were enrolled in a US clinical protocol evaluating disease progression by magnetic resonance imaging. Peripheral blood was subjected to Ficoll-Hypaque density gradient centrifugation to isolate PBMCs, which were then cryopreserved in liquid nitrogen. Sequencing used PBMCs. The receptor's source is a woman in her sixties with multiple sclerosis. The sequence links TRBV7-6 to TRBJ2-5; TRBD2 aligns with 16 central bases. The CDR3 here reads CASSPGLAGGPQETQYF. The DNA sequence is given as TGTGCCAGCAGCCCGGGACTAGCGGGGGGGCCGCAAGAGACCCAGTACTTC.